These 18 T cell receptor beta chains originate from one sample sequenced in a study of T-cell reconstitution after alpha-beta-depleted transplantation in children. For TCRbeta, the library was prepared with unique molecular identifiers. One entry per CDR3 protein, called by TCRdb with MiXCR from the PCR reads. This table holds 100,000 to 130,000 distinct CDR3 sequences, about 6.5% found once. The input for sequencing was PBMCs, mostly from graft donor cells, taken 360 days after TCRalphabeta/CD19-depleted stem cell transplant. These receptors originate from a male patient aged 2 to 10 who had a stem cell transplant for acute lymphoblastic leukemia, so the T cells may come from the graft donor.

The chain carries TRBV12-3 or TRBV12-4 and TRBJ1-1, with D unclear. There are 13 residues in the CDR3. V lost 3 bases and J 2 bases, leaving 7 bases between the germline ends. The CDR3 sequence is CASSLWANTEAFF. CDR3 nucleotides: TGTGCCAGCAGTTTGTGGGCCAACACTGAAGCTTTCTTT.

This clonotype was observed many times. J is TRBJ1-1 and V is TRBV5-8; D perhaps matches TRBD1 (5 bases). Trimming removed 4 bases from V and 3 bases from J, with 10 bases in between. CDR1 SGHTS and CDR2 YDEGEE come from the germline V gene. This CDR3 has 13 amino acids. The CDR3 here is CASSLAGYTEAFF. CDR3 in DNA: TGTGCCAGCAGCCTCGCAGGGTACACTGAAGCTTTCTTT.

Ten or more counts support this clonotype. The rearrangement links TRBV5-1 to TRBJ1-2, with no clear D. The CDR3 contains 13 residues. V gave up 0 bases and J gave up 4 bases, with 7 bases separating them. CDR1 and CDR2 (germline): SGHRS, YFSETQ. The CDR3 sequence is CASSLDGLYGYTF. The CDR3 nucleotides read TGCGCCAGCAGCTTGGACGGGCTCTATGGCTACACCTTC.

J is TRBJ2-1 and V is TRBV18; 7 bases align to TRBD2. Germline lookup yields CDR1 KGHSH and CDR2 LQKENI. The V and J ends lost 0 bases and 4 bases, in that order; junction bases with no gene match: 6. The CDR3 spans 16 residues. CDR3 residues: CASSPPGSGLYNEQFF. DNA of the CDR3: TGTGCCAGCTCACCACCGGGTAGCGGGCTTTACAATGAGCAGTTCTTC.

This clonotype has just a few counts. CDR3 amino acids: CASSERSGTGSIMAYGYTF. The CDR3 DNA reads TGTGCCAGCAGCGAGAGATCCGGGACAGGGTCGATTATGGCCTATGGCTACACCTTC. The V and J genes are TRBV11-2 and TRBJ1-2; 9 bases fit TRBD1. Germline CDR1 and CDR2: SGHAT and FQNNGV. J lost 4 bases, V lost 5 bases, and 20 bases had no gene match. This CDR3 spans 19 amino acids.

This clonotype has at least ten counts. CDR3 sequence reads: CASSLGGVTYEQYF. CDR3 bases: TGTGCCAGCAGTTTAGGCGGGGTAACCTACGAGCAGTACTTC. The rearrangement links TRBV12-3 or TRBV12-4 to TRBJ2-7; the D gene is possibly TRBD2 (6 bases). CDR3 size: 14 residues. V was pared by 1 base and J by 2 bases, with 9 bases between.

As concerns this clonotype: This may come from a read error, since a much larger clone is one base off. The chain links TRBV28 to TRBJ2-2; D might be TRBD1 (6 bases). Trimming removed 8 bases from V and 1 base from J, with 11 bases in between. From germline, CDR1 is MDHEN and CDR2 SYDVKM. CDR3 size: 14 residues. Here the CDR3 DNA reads TGTGCCAGCGCCTTGACAGGGAACACCGGGGAGCTGTTTTTT. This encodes CASALTGNTGELFF.

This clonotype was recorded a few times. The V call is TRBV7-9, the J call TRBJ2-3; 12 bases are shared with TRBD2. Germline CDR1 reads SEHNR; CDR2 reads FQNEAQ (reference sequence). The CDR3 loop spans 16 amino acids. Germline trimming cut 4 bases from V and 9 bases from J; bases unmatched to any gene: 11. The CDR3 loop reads CASSSSLAGGPRTQYF. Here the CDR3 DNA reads TGTGCCAGCAGCTCAAGCCTAGCGGGAGGGCCTCGAACGCAGTATTTT.

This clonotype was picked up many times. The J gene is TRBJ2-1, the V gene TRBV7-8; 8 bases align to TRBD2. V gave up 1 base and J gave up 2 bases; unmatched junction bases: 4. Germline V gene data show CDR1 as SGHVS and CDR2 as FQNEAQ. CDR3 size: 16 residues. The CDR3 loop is CASSLVAGGTYNEQFF. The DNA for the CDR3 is TGTGCCAGCAGCTTAGTGGCGGGAGGAACCTACAATGAGCAGTTCTTC.

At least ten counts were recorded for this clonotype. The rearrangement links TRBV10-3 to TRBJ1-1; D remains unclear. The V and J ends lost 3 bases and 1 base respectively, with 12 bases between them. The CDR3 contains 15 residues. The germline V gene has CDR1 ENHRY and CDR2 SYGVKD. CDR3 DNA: TGTGCCATCAGTGAAATCGATGGGTCGAACACTGAAGCTTTCTTT. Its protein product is CAISEIDGSNTEAFF.

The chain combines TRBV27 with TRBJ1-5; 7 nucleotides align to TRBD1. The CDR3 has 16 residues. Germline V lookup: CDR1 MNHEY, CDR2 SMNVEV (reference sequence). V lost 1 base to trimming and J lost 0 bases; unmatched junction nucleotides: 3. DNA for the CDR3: TGTGCCAGCAGTTTATATGGGACAGCTAGCAATCAGCCCCAGCATTTT. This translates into CASSLYGTASNQPQHF.

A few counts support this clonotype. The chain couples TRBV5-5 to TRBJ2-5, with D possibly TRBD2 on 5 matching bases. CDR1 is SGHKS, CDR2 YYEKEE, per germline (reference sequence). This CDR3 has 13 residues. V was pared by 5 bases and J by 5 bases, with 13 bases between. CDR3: CASRNWRRETQYF. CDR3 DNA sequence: TGTGCCAGCAGAAATTGGAGGAGGGAGACCCAGTACTTC.

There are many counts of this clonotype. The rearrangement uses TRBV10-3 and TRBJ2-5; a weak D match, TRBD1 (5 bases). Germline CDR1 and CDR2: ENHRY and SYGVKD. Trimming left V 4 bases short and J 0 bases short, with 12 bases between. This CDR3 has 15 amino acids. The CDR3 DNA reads TGTGCCATCAGTGCTGGACATCTCTACCAAGAGACCCAGTACTTC. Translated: CAISAGHLYQETQYF.

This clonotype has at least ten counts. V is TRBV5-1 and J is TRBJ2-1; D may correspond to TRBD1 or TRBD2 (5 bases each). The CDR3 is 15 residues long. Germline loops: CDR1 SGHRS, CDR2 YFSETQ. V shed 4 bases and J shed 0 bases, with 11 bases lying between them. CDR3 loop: CASSMGRFSYNEQFF. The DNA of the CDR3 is TGCGCCAGCAGCATGGGACGGTTCTCCTACAATGAGCAGTTCTTC.

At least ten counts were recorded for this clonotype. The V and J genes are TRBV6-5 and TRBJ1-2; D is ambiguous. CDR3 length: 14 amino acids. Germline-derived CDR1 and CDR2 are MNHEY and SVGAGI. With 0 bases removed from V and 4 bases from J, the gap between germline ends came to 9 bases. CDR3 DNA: TGTGCCAGCAGTTACTCCCTGGGAGGCTATGGCTACACCTTC. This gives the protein CASSYSLGGYGYTF.

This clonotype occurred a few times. The CDR3 DNA follows: TGCGCCAGCAGCCAAGTAGCCAATGCCCACAATGAGCAGTTCTTC. Its protein product is CASSQVANAHNEQFF. This chain links TRBV4-1 with TRBJ2-1; D call uncertain. The CDR3 runs to 15 residues. The ends were cut back, 1 base at V and 5 bases at J, with 12 bases in the middle. The germline gives CDR1 MGHRA, CDR2 YSYEKL.

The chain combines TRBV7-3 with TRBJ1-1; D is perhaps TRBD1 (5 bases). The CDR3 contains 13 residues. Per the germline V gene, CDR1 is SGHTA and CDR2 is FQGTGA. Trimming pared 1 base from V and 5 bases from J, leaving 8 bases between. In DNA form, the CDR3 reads TGTGCCAGCAGCTTAAGCGGGGGGACTGAAGCTTTCTTT. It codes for CASSLSGGTEAFF.

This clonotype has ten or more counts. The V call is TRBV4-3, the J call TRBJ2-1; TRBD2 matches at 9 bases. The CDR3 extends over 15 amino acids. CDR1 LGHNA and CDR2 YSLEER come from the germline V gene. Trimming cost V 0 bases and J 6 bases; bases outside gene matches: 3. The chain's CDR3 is CASSQDLAGINEQFF. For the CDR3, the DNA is TGCGCCAGCAGCCAAGATCTAGCGGGGATCAATGAGCAGTTCTTC.